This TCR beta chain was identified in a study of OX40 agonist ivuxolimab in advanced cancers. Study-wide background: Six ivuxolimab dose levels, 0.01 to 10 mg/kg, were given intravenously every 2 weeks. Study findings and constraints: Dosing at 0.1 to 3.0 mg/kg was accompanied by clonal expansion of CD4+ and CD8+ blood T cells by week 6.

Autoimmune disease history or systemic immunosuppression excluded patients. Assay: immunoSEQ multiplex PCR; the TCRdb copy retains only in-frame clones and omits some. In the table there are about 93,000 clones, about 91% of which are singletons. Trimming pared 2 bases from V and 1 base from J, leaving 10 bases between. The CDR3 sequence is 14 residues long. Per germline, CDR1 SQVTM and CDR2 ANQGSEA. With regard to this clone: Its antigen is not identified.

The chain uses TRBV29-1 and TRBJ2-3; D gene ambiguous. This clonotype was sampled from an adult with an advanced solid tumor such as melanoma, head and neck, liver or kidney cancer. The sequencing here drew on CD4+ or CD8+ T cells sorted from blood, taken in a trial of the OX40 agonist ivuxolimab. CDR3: CSVEPGWGTDTQYF. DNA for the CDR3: TGCAGCGTTGAACCAGGATGGGGCACAGATACGCAGTATTTT.